These T cell receptor beta chains were read from a single sample in a study of cytomegalovirus exposure and HLA in healthy donors. Profiling relied on immunoSEQ multiplex PCR, and the TCRdb table lists in-frame clones only, not all of them. Of roughly 100,000 clones in the sample, roughly three quarters were seen once. The sequencing sample was made of PBMCs. The receptors here all came from a man between 35 and 55 years old in good health and CMV-seronegative. CDR3s include the opening cysteine and the closing phenylalanine or tryptophan. The D gene is left open where the match is weak. The listing skips clone size in some rows; elsewhere it reads once, few, many or a size class.

TRBJ2-2 TRBD1 TRBV6-1 once CASSRQGVNTGELFF TGTGCCAGCAGCCGCCAGGGGGTAAACACCGGGGAGCTGTTTTTT
TRBJ2-1 . TRBV5-4 . CASSPDPTSLRGANEQFF TGTGCCAGCAGCCCGGACCCAACTAGTCTTCGGGGGGCCAATGAGCAGTTCTTC
TRBJ2-2 TRBD1 TRBV6-5 . CASSYLRQGAGELFF TGTGCCAGCAGTTACCTTAGACAGGGGGCCGGGGAGCTGTTTTTT
TRBJ1-2 . TRBV28 many CASSLVQGWGYTF TGTGCCAGCAGTTTAGTCCAGGGTTGGGGCTACACCTTC
TRBJ1-1 TRBD1 TRBV19 . CATSIAGGWTEAFF TGTGCCACCTCAATTGCAGGGGGATGGACTGAAGCTTTCTTT
TRBJ2-5 TRBD2 TRBV7-9 . CASSLGLTAGETQYF TGTGCCAGCAGCCTGGGACTAACCGCTGGGGAGACCCAGTACTTC
TRBJ1-2 . TRBV19 . CASSRESFYGYTF TGTGCCAGTAGTAGGGAGTCGTTCTATGGCTACACCTTC
TRBJ2-1 TRBD2 TRBV6-5 . CASNMGAGGLNEQFF TGTGCCAGCAACATGGGAGCGGGAGGGTTAAATGAGCAGTTCTTC
TRBJ2-2 TRBD1 TRBV7-2 . CASSAGQGSTGELFF TGTGCCAGCAGCGCCGGACAGGGGAGCACCGGGGAGCTGTTTTTT
TRBJ2-1 TRBD2 TRBV6-6 . CASSYYTSGNEQFF TGTGCCAGCAGTTACTATACTAGCGGAAATGAGCAGTTCTTC
TRBJ2-7 . TRBV6-5 few CASASGTYEQYF TGTGCCAGCGCCTCAGGGACCTACGAGCAGTACTTC
TRBJ1-4 . TRBV18 . CASSPGLLNEKLFF TGTGCCAGCTCACCGGGGCTGTTAAATGAAAAACTGTTTTTT
TRBJ1-2 . TRBV5-4 . CASRTTGYHGYTF TGTGCCAGCAGGACCACAGGGTATCATGGCTACACCTTC
TRBJ2-4 . TRBV2 . CASSYFQLAKNIQYF TGTGCCAGCAGTTATTTCCAACTAGCCAAAAACATTCAGTACTTC
TRBJ1-1 . TRBV15 once CATSSALNTEAFF TGTGCCACCAGCAGTGCGCTGAACACTGAAGCTTTCTTT
TRBJ2-7 TRBD2 TRBV7-6 . CASSPGRGGGRGPVYEQYF TGTGCCAGCAGCCCAGGGAGGGGTGGCGGGAGGGGACCTGTTTACGAGCAGTACTTC
TRBJ1-4 . TRBV18 . CASSPPRREGEKLFF TGTGCCAGCTCACCACCGCGAAGGGAGGGTGAAAAACTGTTTTTT
TRBJ2-1 . TRBV19 once CASRPGLSSYNEQFF TGTGCCAGTAGACCGGGACTCTCCTCCTACAATGAGCAGTTCTTC
TRBJ1-3 TRBD1 TRBV4-3 few CASSHGTGASSGNTIYF TGCGCCAGCAGCCACGGGACAGGGGCTTCCTCTGGAAACACCATATATTTT
TRBJ2-7 . TRBV6-5 . CASTSRRGGREQYF TGTGCCAGCACCTCCCGGAGGGGGGGCCGCGAGCAGTACTTC
TRBJ1-1 TRBD1 TRBV19 . CASWTGGGTEAFF TGTGCCAGTTGGACAGGGGGCGGCACTGAAGCTTTCTTT
TRBJ2-7 . TRBV11-3 . CASSSHPRGSYEQYF TGTGCCAGCAGCTCCCACCCCAGGGGATCCTACGAGCAGTACTTC
TRBJ1-5 TRBD1 TRBV19 . CASSISGQGLWPQHF TGTGCCAGTAGTATATCGGGACAGGGTCTTTGGCCCCAGCATTTT
TRBJ2-2 . TRBV7-9 . CASSLHREITGELFF TGTGCCAGCAGCTTACACAGGGAAATCACCGGGGAGCTGTTTTTT
TRBJ1-5 . TRBV19 . CASVGQQNQPQHF TGTGCCAGCGTTGGACAGCAGAATCAGCCCCAGCATTTT
TRBJ2-7 TRBD1 TRBV4-1 once CASSPLPTGAIASYEQYF TGCGCCAGCAGCCCCCTCCCGACAGGGGCCATTGCCTCCTACGAGCAGTACTTC
TRBJ2-7 . TRBV10-2 once CASSVWRYEQYF TGCGCCAGCAGTGTGTGGAGATACGAGCAGTACTTC
TRBJ1-3 . TRBV9 . CASTQGARGSGNTIYF TGTGCCAGCACCCAAGGAGCCCGTGGCTCTGGAAACACCATATATTTT
TRBJ1-5 . TRBV28 . CASSWGGYSNQPQHF TGTGCCAGCAGTTGGGGGGGATATAGCAATCAGCCCCAGCATTTT
TRBJ1-4 . TRBV4-2 . CASSQGGNNEKLFF TGTGCCAGCAGCCAAGGAGGCAATAATGAAAAACTGTTTTTT
TRBJ2-5 . TRBV27 . CASSPHDSVNRETQYF TGTGCCAGCAGTCCCCATGATTCGGTGAATAGAGAGACCCAGTACTTC
TRBJ2-5 TRBD2 TRBV7-2 . CASSFGTSGSLETQYF TGTGCCAGCAGCTTTGGGACTAGCGGGAGTCTGGAGACCCAGTACTTC
TRBJ2-1 . TRBV7-8 . CASSSGPDSYNEQFF TGTGCCAGCAGCTCAGGCCCAGATTCCTACAATGAGCAGTTCTTC
TRBJ1-5 TRBD1 TRBV30 . CAWGDSYNQPQHF TGTGCCTGGGGGGACAGTTACAATCAGCCCCAGCATTTT
TRBJ2-1 TRBD2 TRBV10-3 . CAIKEASGRFGNEQFF TGTGCCATCAAGGAGGCTAGCGGGAGGTTCGGCAATGAGCAGTTCTTC
TRBJ2-3 TRBD2 TRBV5-1 once CASGLVGTDTQYF TGCGCCAGCGGACTAGTCGGCACAGATACGCAGTATTTT
TRBJ1-4 . TRBV15 . CATSLRGTNEKLFF TGTGCCACCAGCCTGAGGGGGACTAATGAAAAACTGTTTTTT
TRBJ1-5 TRBD1 TRBV10-1 once CASSDGGGGNQPQHF TGCGCCAGCAGTGACGGAGGGGGCGGAAATCAGCCCCAGCATTTT
TRBJ2-3 TRBD1 TRBV5-5 . CASPELGQSTDTQYF TGTGCCAGCCCCGAATTGGGACAGTCCACAGATACGCAGTATTTT
TRBJ2-2 TRBD1 TRBV11-3 . CASSKRTGDAGELFF TGTGCCAGCAGCAAACGGACAGGGGACGCCGGGGAGCTGTTTTTT
TRBJ2-5 . TRBV5-1 . CASTTGEEGTQYF TGCGCCAGCACCACAGGGGAGGAGGGGACCCAGTACTTC
TRBJ2-7 . TRBV7-9 . CASSRGIYYEQYF TGTGCCAGCAGCCGGGGGATCTACTACGAGCAGTACTTC
TRBJ1-1 . TRBV4-3 few CASSQQQGNTEAFF TGCGCCAGCAGCCAACAACAGGGAAACACTGAAGCTTTCTTT
TRBJ2-5 . TRBV5-1 . CASSTDSLETQYF TGCGCCAGCAGCACGGACAGTCTCGAGACCCAGTACTTC
TRBJ1-1 . TRBV2 . CASRLYISTEAFF TGTGCCAGCAGGTTATACATCAGCACTGAAGCTTTCTTT